Following are 13 T cell receptor beta chains from one sample sequenced in a study of blood T cells in healthy people across ages. A second about 7 to 12 cycle PCR used barcoded and J-beta primers. Each CDR3 protein is one row after TCRdb ran MiXCR on the 5' RACE reads. Here the sample spans around 1.5 million distinct CDR3 sequences, 35% to 45% being singletons. The sample was blood. These receptors originate from a woman aged 18-30 years in good health.

The table lists this clonotype with a few counts. The rearrangement links TRBV6-5 to TRBJ2-5; the D is unclear. Trimming took off 2 bases at V and 9 bases at J, with 7 bases between the two ends. The CDR3 contains 11 residues. Germline V gene lookup returns CDR1 MNHEY and CDR2 SVGAGI. Here the CDR3 reads CASSYLWAQYF. CDR3 DNA sequence: TGTGCCAGCAGTTACCTATGGGCCCAGTACTTC.

This clonotype was detected ten times or more. V gene TRBV29-1 combines with J gene TRBJ2-5, with D perhaps TRBD1 or TRBD2 (5 bases each). V shed 5 bases and J shed 4 bases, with 11 bases lying between them. The CDR3 is 12 amino acids. Germline V gives CDR1 SQVTM, CDR2 ANQGSEA. CDR3 residues: CSVRDGRETQYF. The CDR3 DNA reads as TGCAGCGTTCGGGACGGCCGAGAGACCCAGTACTTC.

This clonotype was found a few times. V gene TRBV7-9 combines with J gene TRBJ1-2, with 7 bases lining up with TRBD1. After removal of 5 bases from V and 7 bases from J, the junction contained 10 bases not matched to a gene. The CDR3 is made up of 14 amino acids. Germline CDR1 SEHNR, CDR2 FQNEAQ (reference sequence). CDR3 sequence: CASSPETGLSGYTF. CDR3 DNA sequence: TGTGCCAGCAGCCCAGAGACAGGGCTCAGTGGCTACACCTTC.

The chain is built from TRBV18 and TRBJ2-3; either TRBD1 or TRBD2 may supply D (6 bases each). The CDR3 extends over 15 amino acids. Trimming removed 0 bases from V and 3 bases from J, with 10 bases in between. CDR1 and CDR2 from the germline V gene are KGHSH and LQKENI. CDR3 sequence: CASSPPGGRTDTQYF. The CDR3 DNA is TGTGCCAGCTCACCACCAGGGGGGCGAACAGATACGCAGTATTTT.

The table lists this clonotype with a few counts. Its ends do not fully match the called genes, so a read error is possible. This chain links TRBV20-1 with TRBJ2-7; D unclear. Germline CDR1 DFQATT, CDR2 SNEGSKA (reference sequence). The CDR3 length is 14 residues. The CDR3 region has the DNA TGCAGTGCTGGAGACCCGGGCAGCTCCTACGAGCAGTACTTC. Protein sequence: CSAGDPGSSYEQYF.

This chain's CDR3 is CASSLRLADLDTQYF. DNA of the CDR3: TGTGCCAGCAGCTTACGTCTAGCGGACTTAGATACGCAGTATTTT. The chain employs TRBV11-2 and TRBJ2-3, with 7 bases that match TRBD2. CDR1 SGHAT and CDR2 FQNNGV come from the germline V gene. V dropped 2 bases and J dropped 5; count of bases not matched to a gene: 7. The CDR3 runs to 15 residues.

This clonotype was picked up a small number of times. This chain joins TRBV7-2 and TRBJ2-7, with D possibly being TRBD2 (6 bases). CDR3 size: 16 residues. Between the trimmed V and J ends, which lost 4 bases and 3 bases, there was a span of 19 bases. Looked up from germline, CDR1 is SGHTA and CDR2 is FQGNSA. The CDR3: CASSSSAGGSNYEQYF. The CDR3 bases are TGTGCCAGCAGCTCTAGCGCGGGCGGGTCAAACTACGAGCAGTACTTC.

The chain combines TRBV20-1 with TRBJ2-1; D call uncertain. Germline V gene data show CDR1 as DFQATT and CDR2 as SNEGSKA (reference sequence). The CDR3 is 14 residues long. Between the trimmed V and J ends, which lost 4 bases and 0 bases, there was a span of 10 bases. The CDR3 sequence: CSANIPSSYNEQFF. DNA of the CDR3: TGCAGTGCTAATATCCCAAGCTCCTACAATGAGCAGTTCTTC.

V gene TRBV11-2 combines with J gene TRBJ1-4, with D perhaps TRBD1 (6 bases). V was clipped by 3 bases and J by 0 bases, with 14 bases between them. The CDR3 spans 17 residues. Germline V gene sequence: CDR1 SGHAT, CDR2 FQNNGV. The CDR3 nucleotides are TGTGCCAGCAGCTTCACTACAGGGAAGGCAACTAATGAAAAACTGTTTTTT. Protein sequence: CASSFTTGKATNEKLFF.

Of note for this clonotype: This clone may be a read error of a much larger clone one base away. The rearrangement joins TRBV28 to TRBJ2-7; no firm D call. The CDR3 runs to 16 residues. CDR1 is MDHEN, CDR2 SYDVKM, per germline. For the CDR3, the DNA is TGTGCCGGCAGTTTGTTCCAGATCCCCGCCGGCTACGAGCAGTACTTC. It yields the protein CAGSLFQIPAGYEQYF.

This clonotype was recorded a few times. The V gene is TRBV20-1, the J gene TRBJ1-1, with D possibly TRBD1 on 5 matching bases. Germline V CDR1 and CDR2: DFQATT, SNEGSKA (reference sequence). The CDR3 sequence is 13 residues long. The CDR3 spells CIPLGGKGTEAFF. As DNA, the CDR3 is TGCATCCCGCTCGGGGGGAAGGGCACTGAAGCTTTCTTT.

This chain joins TRBV7-8 and TRBJ2-7; TRBD2 matches at 8 bases. The CDR3 consists of 15 residues. Trimming cost V 0 bases and J 7 bases; bases outside gene matches: 8. Germline V gene lookup returns CDR1 SGHVS and CDR2 FQNEAQ. For the CDR3, the DNA is TGTGCCAGCAGCTTAGCGGAACGGGAGGGCTATGAGCAGTACTTC. Protein: CASSLAEREGYEQYF.

A note on this clonotype: The junction shows a germline mismatch at one end, possibly a read error. The rearrangement links TRBV12-3 or TRBV12-4 to TRBJ1-6; perhaps TRBD1 as D (6 bases). This CDR3 spans 15 amino acids. CDR3 residues: CASSGRGSDNPPLHF. The CDR3 coding sequence is TGTGCCAGCAGTGGCAGGGGTTCGGATAATCCACCCCTCCACTTT.